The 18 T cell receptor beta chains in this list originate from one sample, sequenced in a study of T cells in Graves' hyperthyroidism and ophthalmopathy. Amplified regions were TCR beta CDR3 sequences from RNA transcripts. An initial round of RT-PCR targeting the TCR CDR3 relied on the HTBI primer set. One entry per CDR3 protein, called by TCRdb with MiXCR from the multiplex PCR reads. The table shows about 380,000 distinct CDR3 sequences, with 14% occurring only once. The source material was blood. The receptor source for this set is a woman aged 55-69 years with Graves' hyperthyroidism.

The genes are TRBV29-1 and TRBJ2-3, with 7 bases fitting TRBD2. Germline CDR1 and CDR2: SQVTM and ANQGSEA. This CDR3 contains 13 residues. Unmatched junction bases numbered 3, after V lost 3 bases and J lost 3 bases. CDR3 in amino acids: CSVDAGVTDTQYF. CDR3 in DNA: TGCAGCGTTGATGCGGGAGTGACAGATACGCAGTATTTT.

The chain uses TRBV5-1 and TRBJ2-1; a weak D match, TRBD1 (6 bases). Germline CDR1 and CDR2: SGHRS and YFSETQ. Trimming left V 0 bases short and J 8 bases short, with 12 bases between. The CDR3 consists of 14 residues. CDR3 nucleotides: TGCGCCAGCAGCTTGGGTAGGGGGAACGATGAGCAGTTCTTC. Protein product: CASSLGRGNDEQFF.

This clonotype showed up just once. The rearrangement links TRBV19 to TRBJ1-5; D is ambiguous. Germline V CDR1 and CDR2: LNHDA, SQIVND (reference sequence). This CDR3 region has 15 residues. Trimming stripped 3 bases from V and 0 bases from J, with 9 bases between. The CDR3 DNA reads TGTGCCAGTAGTATCTACAGTTATAGCAATCAGCCCCAGCATTTT. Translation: CASSIYSYSNQPQHF.

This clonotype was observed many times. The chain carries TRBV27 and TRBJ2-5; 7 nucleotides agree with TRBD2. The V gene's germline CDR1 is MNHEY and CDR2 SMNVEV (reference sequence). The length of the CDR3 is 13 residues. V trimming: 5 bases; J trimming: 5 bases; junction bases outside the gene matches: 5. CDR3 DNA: TGTGCCAGCAGTACCAGGGAGGGTGAGACCCAGTACTTC. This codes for CASSTREGETQYF.

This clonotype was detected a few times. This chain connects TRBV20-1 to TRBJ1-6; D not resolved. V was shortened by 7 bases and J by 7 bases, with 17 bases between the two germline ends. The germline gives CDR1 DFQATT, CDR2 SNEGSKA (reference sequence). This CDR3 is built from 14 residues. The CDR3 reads CSVTKDVKNSPLHF. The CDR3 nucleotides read TGCAGTGTTACGAAAGACGTGAAGAATTCACCCCTCCACTTT.

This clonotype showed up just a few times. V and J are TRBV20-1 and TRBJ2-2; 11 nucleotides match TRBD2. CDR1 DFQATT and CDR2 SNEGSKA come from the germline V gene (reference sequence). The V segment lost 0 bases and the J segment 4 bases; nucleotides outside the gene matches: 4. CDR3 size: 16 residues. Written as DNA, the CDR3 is TGCAGTGCTAGAGACTCTAGCGGGAGGCCCACCGGGGAGCTGTTTTTT. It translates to CSARDSSGRPTGELFF.

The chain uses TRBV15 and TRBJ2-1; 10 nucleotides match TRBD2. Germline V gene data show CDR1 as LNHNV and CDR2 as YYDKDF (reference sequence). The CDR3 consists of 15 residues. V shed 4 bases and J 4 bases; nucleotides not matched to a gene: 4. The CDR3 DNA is TGTGCCACCAGCATCACTAGCGGGGCTTACAATGAGCAGTTCTTC. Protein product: CATSITSGAYNEQFF.

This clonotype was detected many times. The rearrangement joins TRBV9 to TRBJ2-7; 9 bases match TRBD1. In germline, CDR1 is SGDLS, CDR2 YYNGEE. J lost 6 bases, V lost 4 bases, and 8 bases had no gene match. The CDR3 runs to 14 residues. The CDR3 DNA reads TGTGCCAGCAGCCTCCGGGACAGGGACTTCGAGCAGTACTTC. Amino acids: CASSLRDRDFEQYF.

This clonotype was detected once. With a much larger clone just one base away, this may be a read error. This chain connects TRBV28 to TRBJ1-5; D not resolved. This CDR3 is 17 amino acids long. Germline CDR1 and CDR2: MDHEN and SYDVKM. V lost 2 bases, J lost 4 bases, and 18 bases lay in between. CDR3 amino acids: CASSLGLKGRVNQPQHF. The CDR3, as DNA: TGTGCCAGCAGTTTAGGGTTAAAGGGTAGGGTAAATCAGCCCCAGCATTTT.

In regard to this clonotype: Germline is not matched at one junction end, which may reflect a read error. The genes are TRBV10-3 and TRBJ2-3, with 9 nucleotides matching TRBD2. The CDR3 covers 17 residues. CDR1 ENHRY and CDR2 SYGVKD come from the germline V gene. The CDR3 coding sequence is TGTGCCGTCAGTGAGTCGTTTGCGGGAGGGCGGGCAGATACGCAGTATTTT. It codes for CAVSESFAGGRADTQYF.

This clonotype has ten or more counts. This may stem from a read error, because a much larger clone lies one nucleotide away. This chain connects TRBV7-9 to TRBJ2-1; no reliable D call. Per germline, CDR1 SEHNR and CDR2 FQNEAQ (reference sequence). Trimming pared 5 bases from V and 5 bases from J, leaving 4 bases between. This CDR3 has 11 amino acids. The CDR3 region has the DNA TGTGCCAGCAGCCGACACAATGAGCAGTTCTTC. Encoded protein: CASSRHNEQFF.

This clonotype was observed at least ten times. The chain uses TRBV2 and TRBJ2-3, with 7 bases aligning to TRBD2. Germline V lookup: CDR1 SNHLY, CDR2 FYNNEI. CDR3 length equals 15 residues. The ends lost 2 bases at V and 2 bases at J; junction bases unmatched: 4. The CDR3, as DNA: TGTGCCAGCAGTGAATTGAGCGGGGCCACAGATACGCAGTATTTT. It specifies CASSELSGATDTQYF. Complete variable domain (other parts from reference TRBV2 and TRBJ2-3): EPEVTQTPSHQVTQMGQEVILRCVPISNHLYFYWYRQILGQKVEFLVSFYNNEISEKSEIFDDQFSVERPDGSNFTLKIRSTKLEDSAMYFCASSELSGATDTQYFGPGTRLTVL.

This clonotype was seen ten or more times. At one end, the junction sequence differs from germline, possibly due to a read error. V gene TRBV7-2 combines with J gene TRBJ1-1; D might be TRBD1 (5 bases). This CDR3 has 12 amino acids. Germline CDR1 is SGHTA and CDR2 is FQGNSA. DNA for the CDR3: TGTGCCAGCAGCTTTTGGGGGACTGAAGCTTCCTTT. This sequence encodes CASSFWGTEASF.

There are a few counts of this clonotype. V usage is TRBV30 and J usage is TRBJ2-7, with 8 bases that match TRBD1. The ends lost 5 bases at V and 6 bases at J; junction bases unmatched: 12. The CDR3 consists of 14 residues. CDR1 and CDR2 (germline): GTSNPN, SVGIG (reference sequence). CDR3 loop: CAWGPGGPGFEQYF. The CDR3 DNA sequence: TGTGCCTGGGGCCCAGGGGGCCCAGGCTTCGAGCAGTACTTC.

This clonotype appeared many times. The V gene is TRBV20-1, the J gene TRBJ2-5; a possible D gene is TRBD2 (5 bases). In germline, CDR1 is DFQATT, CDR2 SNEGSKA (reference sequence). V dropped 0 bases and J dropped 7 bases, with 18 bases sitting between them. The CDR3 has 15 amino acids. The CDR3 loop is CSAREGSGSASTQYF. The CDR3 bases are TGCAGTGCTAGAGAGGGGAGCGGAAGCGCTTCGACCCAGTACTTC.

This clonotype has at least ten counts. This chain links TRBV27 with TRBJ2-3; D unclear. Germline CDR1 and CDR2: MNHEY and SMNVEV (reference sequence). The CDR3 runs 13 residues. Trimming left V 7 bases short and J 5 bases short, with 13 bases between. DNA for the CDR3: TGTGCCAGCAAAGCTTCGGGCCGAGATACGCAGTATTTT. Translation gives CASKASGRDTQYF.

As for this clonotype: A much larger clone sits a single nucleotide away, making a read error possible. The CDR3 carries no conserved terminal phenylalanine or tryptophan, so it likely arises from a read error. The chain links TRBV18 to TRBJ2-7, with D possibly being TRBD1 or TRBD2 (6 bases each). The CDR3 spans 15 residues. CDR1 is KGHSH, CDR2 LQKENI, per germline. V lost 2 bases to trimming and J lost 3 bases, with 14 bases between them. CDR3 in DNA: TGTGCCAGCTCACCAAAGGGGGGCACGCTCTACGAGCAGTACCTC. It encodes CASSPKGGTLYEQYL.

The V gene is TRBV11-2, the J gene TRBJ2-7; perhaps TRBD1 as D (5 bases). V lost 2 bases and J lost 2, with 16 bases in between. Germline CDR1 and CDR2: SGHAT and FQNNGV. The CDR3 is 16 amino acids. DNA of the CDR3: TGTGCCAGCAGCTTATTTAGGGGCAGGCAAGCCTACGAGCAGTACTTC. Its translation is CASSLFRGRQAYEQYF.